Only a few counts were recorded for the clone carrying this T cell receptor beta chain. CDR3 length: 15 amino acids. Trimming took 3 bases from V and 3 from J; bases not matched to a gene: 6. The germline V gene has CDR1 SGHNT and CDR2 YYREEE (reference sequence). This specimen comes from a study of cytomegalovirus exposure and HLA in healthy donors. It was with 60 Vbeta and 13 Jbeta primers that the PCR ran. Clones were sequenced by immunoSEQ multiplex PCR, and TCRdb holds only the in-frame ones, with some missing. Among 150,000 to 200,000 clones, about three quarters were seen once, and the ten largest hold more than 6%.

The TCR comes from a woman aged 40 to 50 in good health and CMV-seropositive. The V call is TRBV5-4, the J call TRBJ2-7; TRBD1 agrees at 10 bases. The specimen sequenced was PBMCs. The CDR3 DNA sequence: TGTGCCAGCAGCTCGGGACAGGGGTACATCTACGAGCAGTACTTC. This gives the protein CASSSGQGYIYEQYF.